The rows below give T cell receptor beta chains drawn from one sample of a study of T-cell reconstitution after alpha-beta-depleted transplantation in children. TCRdb re-called the PCR reads with MiXCR, one entry per CDR3 protein. The table lists approximately 150,000 distinct CDR3 sequences, 8% to 10% of them singletons. Material: PBMCs, mostly from graft donor cells, obtained 180 days after TCRalphabeta/CD19-depleted stem cell transplant. The receptor source for this set is a female patient younger than 10 who had a stem cell transplant for congenital amegakaryocytic thrombocytopenia, so the T cells may come from the graft donor. Both conserved end residues are part of each CDR3. Rows give clone size only sometimes, using once, few, many, or a class for an expanded clone.

V gene	J gene	clone size	CDR3 protein
TRBV19	TRBJ2-7	many	CASSSGSSSTYEQYF
TRBV14	TRBJ2-1	many	CASSSAWGEQFF
TRBV5-1	TRBJ2-7	many	CASSFRQGSSYEQYF
TRBV15	TRBJ2-3	many	CATTRGRGDTQYF
TRBV9	TRBJ2-1	many	CASSWTSGGSNEQFF
TRBV28	TRBJ2-3	many	CASSLIGEADTQYF
TRBV10-3	TRBJ1-4	many	CAISELGQEEKLFF
TRBV29-1	TRBJ1-2	many	CSVSLDSGLGYTF
TRBV12-3/TRBV12-4	TRBJ2-3	-	CASSFDFRGRTDTQYF
TRBV20-1	TRBJ2-3	few	CSARDILAGRTDTQYF
TRBV28	TRBJ2-3	many	CASSWTSIVTDTQYF
TRBV6-1	TRBJ2-2	many	CASSGRGSGELFF
TRBV6-5	TRBJ2-3	many	CASSYSLVLTDTQYF
TRBV20-1	TRBJ2-7	many	CSARVDSFPSTRQYF